A single T cell receptor (beta chain) is shown here with its context. Its antigen is still unknown. The data originate from a study of OX40 agonist ivuxolimab in advanced cancers. Study background: Mean age approximately 61 years, range 23 to 79; around 80% male.

Study results and caveats: Clonal expansion was seen in CD4+ and CD8+ blood T cells by week 6 at 0.1 to 3.0 mg/kg.

V was trimmed by 0 bases and J by 2 bases, leaving 14 bases between them. Germline V lookup: CDR1 MNHNS, CDR2 SASEGT. This CDR3 spans 16 amino acids. Some clones are missing from TCRdb's copy, which holds only in-frame ones; the method was immunoSEQ multiplex PCR. The data show 45,000 to 55,000 clones, 88% seen once. The TCR was taken from an adult with an advanced solid tumor such as melanoma, head and neck, liver or kidney cancer. Here the sequenced sample was CD4+ or CD8+ T cells sorted from blood, taken in a trial of the OX40 agonist ivuxolimab. The rearrangement links TRBV6-1 to TRBJ2-7; D not certain. The DNA for the CDR3 is TGTGCCAGCAGTGAAGCGCAGAACTTACCCCCCTACGAGCAGTACTTC. This translates into CASSEAQNLPPYEQYF.